This is a list of T cell receptor beta chains from one sample in a study of T-cell reconstitution after alpha-beta-depleted transplantation in children. TCRdb processed the PCR reads anew with MiXCR; each CDR3 protein has one entry. The data hold about 400,000 distinct CDR3 sequences, with 15% to 20% observed a single time. This material consisted of PBMCs, mostly from graft donor cells, taken 360 days after TCRalphabeta/CD19-depleted stem cell transplant. Source of these receptors: a boy under two years old who had a stem cell transplant for Wiskott-Aldrich syndrome, so the T cells may come from the graft donor. CDR3s leave out the opening cysteine and the closing phenylalanine or tryptophan. Fields, in order: J gene, V gene, CDR3 protein.

>TRBJ2-7|TRBV29-1
SVVGSNYEQY
>TRBJ2-1|TRBV6-2/TRBV6-3
ASSSFSSPGTGGKSEQF
>TRBJ2-1|TRBV7-8
ASSLGWTTDEQF
>TRBJ1-2|TRBV20-1
SARTVLYGYT
>TRBJ2-1|TRBV6-5
ASSYSPVVAGAPNEQF
>TRBJ2-2|TRBV12-3/TRBV12-4
ASSLMRVLNTGELF
>TRBJ2-1|TRBV12-3/TRBV12-4
ASSLEREIYNEQF
>TRBJ2-1|TRBV24-1
ATSGTSNNEQF
>TRBJ2-2|TRBV7-2
ASSLWVLGDTGELF
>TRBJ2-1|TRBV10-3
AISAGGLSYNEQF
>TRBJ2-1|TRBV7-9
ASSSPGTEYNEQF
>TRBJ1-1|TRBV11-2
ASSNDPRTEAF
>TRBJ2-6|TRBV19
ASSIRVGSGANVLT
>TRBJ2-7|TRBV20-1
SARAPDRGRGEQY
>TRBJ2-1|TRBV5-1
ASSPSGGYYNEQF
>TRBJ2-5|TRBV25-1
ASSGSETQY
>TRBJ2-3|TRBV5-1
ASSFLRITDTQY
>TRBJ2-1|TRBV6-2/TRBV6-3
ASSGGPRTQISYNEQF
>TRBJ2-3|TRBV6-1
ASSRTGTGFGTQY
>TRBJ2-1|TRBV20-1
SAPVSGHEPFPHNEQF
>TRBJ2-5|TRBV5-8
ASSSPLLKGVQETQY
>TRBJ1-1|TRBV3-1
ASSEGASTEAF
>TRBJ2-1|TRBV2
ASQDPGKVRNEQF
>TRBJ2-3|TRBV7-2
ASSLKGSTDTQY
>TRBJ2-1|TRBV20-1
SARRDRWYNEQF
>TRBJ2-7|TRBV27
ASIPTSGRFYEQY
>TRBJ2-1|TRBV2
ASRLRDIPYNEQF
>TRBJ1-4|TRBV3-1
ASSRFGTGSNEKLF
>TRBJ2-1|TRBV7-2
ASSFLGLANEQF
>TRBJ2-1|TRBV21-1
ASSKAGTVALYNEQF
>TRBJ1-1|TRBV6-5
ASSYQEGNTEAF
>TRBJ2-7|TRBV10-3
AINGLAPYEQY
>TRBJ2-1|TRBV15
ATSRFLAGRNNEQF
>TRBJ2-5|TRBV29-1
SVVIGPSPHQETQY
>TRBJ2-3|TRBV7-8
ASSLAFTTDTQY
>TRBJ1-4|TRBV20-1
SARSLTQTNEKLF
>TRBJ2-3|TRBV7-9
ASSFYRGQVGDTQY
>TRBJ2-1|TRBV2
ASRVGLSNEQF
>TRBJ2-7|TRBV7-4
ASSLDRKIGYEQY
>TRBJ2-7|TRBV3-1
ASSHAGYEQY
>TRBJ2-1|TRBV5-4
ASSWLRDNEQF
>TRBJ1-5|TRBV12-3/TRBV12-4
ASSLGGQPQH
>TRBJ2-5|TRBV5-1
ASSFMERAARTKETQY
>TRBJ2-2|TRBV12-3/TRBV12-4
ASRERSGTSGTGELF
>TRBJ2-7|TRBV20-1
SASPRTESSYEQY
>TRBJ1-3|TRBV5-1
ASMGDGNTIY